This entry is about one T cell receptor (beta chain). Libraries were prepared by immunoSEQ multiplex PCR; TCRdb keeps only in-frame clonotypes and omits some of them. This sample has about 150,000 clones, with about nine tenths found just once. The data belong to a study of control samples from healthy donors and cancer patients. The CDR3 totals 16 residues. Germline trimming cut 4 bases from V and 4 bases from J; bases unmatched to any gene: 7. Germline V lookup: CDR1 SGHNT, CDR2 YYREEE (reference sequence). This sequence was found in a man aged 25 to 45 in good health. Sequencing input: blood. This chain uses TRBV5-4 with TRBJ2-2, with 10 bases that match TRBD2. CDR3 DNA: TGTGCCAGCAGCCGCTTTCGGACTAGCGGCACCGGGGAGCTGTTTTTT. Protein: CASSRFRTSGTGELFF.